Listed below are T cell receptor beta chains from one sample, sequenced in a study of blood T cell repertoires in COVID-19. Here immunoSEQ multiplex PCR was the method, and the copy in TCRdb shows in-frame clones only, minus some. The sample records 150,000 to 200,000 clones, approximately 86% being singletons. The sample comprised peripheral blood. Every receptor here comes from a man aged 18 to 35 with acute or convalescent COVID-19. Each CDR3 is given with its conserved first and last residue. The order of the fields is D gene, clone size, J gene, V gene, CDR3 DNA, CDR3 protein. D genes are given only for firm matches. Part of the rows lack a size; the others show once, few, many or a class for expanded clones.

. | . | TRBJ2-1 | TRBV6-5 | TGTGCCAGCAGGCGAACACGTGGGGGGTACAATGAGCAGTTCTTC | CASRRTRGGYNEQFF
. | . | TRBJ2-2 | TRBV5-4 | TGTGCCAGCAGCTTGACCGCCCGGGGGACCGGGGAGCTGTTTTTT | CASSLTARGTGELFF
TRBD2 | . | TRBJ2-2 | TRBV3-1/TRBV3-2 | TGTGCCAGCAGCAAGCGGGGAAAACTCACCGGGGAGCTGTTTTTT | CASSKRGKLTGELFF
. | . | TRBJ1-1 | TRBV29-1 | TGCAGCGTTGAACAGGGCGTTCGGGCTTTCTTT | CSVEQGVRAFF
TRBD1 | . | TRBJ1-6 | TRBV19 | TGTGCCAGTGGACCGGACAGGGCAAGCTCCTATAATTCACCCCTCCACTTT | CASGPDRASSYNSPLHF
. | . | TRBJ1-5 | TRBV4-2 | TGTGCCAGCAGCCGGGGGCGGGATCAGCCCCAGCATTTT | CASSRGRDQPQHF
. | . | TRBJ2-2 | TRBV7-2 | TGTGCCAGCAGCTTAGGACGCACTTCGTGGGCCACCGGGGAGCTGTTTTTT | CASSLGRTSWATGELFF
. | . | TRBJ1-2 | TRBV28 | TGTGCCAGCAGTCCTCGGGCAGTGGGAGCCTATGGCTACACCTTC | CASSPRAVGAYGYTF
. | . | TRBJ1-5 | TRBV4-1 | TGCGCCAGCAGCCAGGCTGACTATAGCAATCAGCCCCAGCATTTT | CASSQADYSNQPQHF
. | few | TRBJ1-5 | TRBV2 | TGTGCCAGCAGCGAGGGGGGGCGAAGAGGCAATCAGCCCCAGCATTTT | CASSEGGRRGNQPQHF
TRBD1 | . | TRBJ1-2 | TRBV7-9 | TGTGCCAGCAGCTTGGCAGGGGGGAGCTATGGCTACACCTTC | CASSLAGGSYGYTF
TRBD2 | . | TRBJ2-3 | TRBV18 | TGTGCCAGCTCCCGACTAGCGGGGCCCTCTGGCACAGATACGCAGTATTTT | CASSRLAGPSGTDTQYF
TRBD2 | . | TRBJ2-3 | TRBV6-5 | TGTGCCAGCAGTCCCGGGGGGGTGTCAGATACGCAGTATTTT | CASSPGGVSDTQYF
TRBD1 | . | TRBJ2-1 | TRBV29-1 | TGCAGCGTTGCAAGACAGGGCGGCAATGAGCAGTTCTTC | CSVARQGGNEQFF
. | . | TRBJ2-2 | TRBV19 | TGTGCCGTCCTCCGGGACACCGAACGCACCGGGGAGCTGTTTTTT | CAVLRDTERTGELFF
TRBD1 | once | TRBJ2-3 | TRBV11-3 | TGTGCCAGCAGCTTAGGGGACAGCTTAGCCACAGATACGCAGTATTTT | CASSLGDSLATDTQYF
TRBD1 | . | TRBJ1-5 | TRBV30 | TGTGCCTGGAAATCCGGGACAGGGTTAGGAAATCAGCCCCAGCATTTT | CAWKSGTGLGNQPQHF
. | . | TRBJ1-5 | TRBV6-5 | TGTGCCAGCAGGGCGACTCGGAGGGCCAATCAGCCCCAGCATTTT | CASRATRRANQPQHF
. | . | TRBJ1-2 | TRBV5-4 | TGTGCCAGCAGCTCAACCCGGGGAAGGTTTGGCTACACCTTC | CASSSTRGRFGYTF
. | . | TRBJ2-5 | TRBV2 | TGTGCCAGCAGGGGCGGGGGCCACCAAGAGACCCAGTACTTC | CASRGGGHQETQYF
. | . | TRBJ2-1 | TRBV9 | TGTGCCAGCAGCTTAACAGGTACCTTGATCAATGAGCAGTTCTTC | CASSLTGTLINEQFF
. | . | TRBJ2-7 | TRBV6-2/TRBV6-3 | TGTGCCAGCAGTTACTCTAGCGGAGGGTACGAGCAGTACTTC | CASSYSSGGYEQYF
TRBD2 | . | TRBJ2-1 | TRBV7-2 | TGTGCCAGCAGCTTAGTCCGGGGGGGCAGCGAGCAGTTCTTC | CASSLVRGGSEQFF
. | . | TRBJ2-1 | TRBV4-1 | TGCGCCAGCAGCCTCCCCCAGGGGAATGAGCAGTTCTTC | CASSLPQGNEQFF
. | . | TRBJ2-1 | TRBV7-9 | TGTGCCAGCAGCTTAGACAGTTACAATGAGCAGTTCTTC | CASSLDSYNEQFF
. | . | TRBJ1-1 | TRBV5-5 | TGTGCCAGCAGCTTGGGAGTCCGACCGGGGAATTCTAACACTGAAGCTTTCTTT | CASSLGVRPGNSNTEAFF
. | once | TRBJ1-1 | TRBV4-1 | TGCGCCAGCAGCCAAGATAGCGGCAGGGCCATAAGAGCTTTCTTT | CASSQDSGRAIRAFF
TRBD1 | . | TRBJ2-1 | TRBV9 | TGTGCCAGCAGCTTGACCGGGACAGGGTCCAATGAGCAGTTCTTC | CASSLTGTGSNEQFF
TRBD1 | . | TRBJ1-5 | TRBV30 | TGTGCCTGGAGCGGATTAGGGACAGACAATCAGCCCCAGCATTTT | CAWSGLGTDNQPQHF
. | . | TRBJ1-3 | TRBV28 | TGTGCCAGCAAGGGCAGGGATAGGATTGGAAACACCATATATTTT | CASKGRDRIGNTIYF
. | once | TRBJ2-6 | TRBV5-1 | TGCGCCAGCAGCTTAAGCAGGGGCTCTGGGGCCAACGTCCTGACTTTC | CASSLSRGSGANVLTF